This is a list of T cell receptor beta chains from one sample in a study of shared clonotypes between healthy human individuals. Here immunoSEQ multiplex PCR was the method, and the copy in TCRdb shows in-frame clones only, minus some. The table includes over 750,000 clones, roughly 96% detected once. The sequencing sample was made of naive CD8+ T cells sorted from blood. These receptor sequences come from a man under 40 in good health. The CDR3 runs from the conserved cysteine through the conserved F or W. The D gene is left open where the match is weak. Part of the rows lack a size; the others show once, few, many or a class for expanded clones.

j_call clone_size d_call v_call cdr3_aa cdr3_nt
TRBJ2-1 NA TRBD2 TRBV27 CASRAGFSSYNEQFF TGTGCCAGCAGAGCGGGGTTTAGCTCCTACAATGAGCAGTTCTTC
TRBJ1-2 NA NA TRBV19 CASSMNRGISGYTF TGTGCCAGTAGTATGAATAGGGGAATTTCTGGCTACACCTTC
TRBJ2-7 NA NA TRBV6-5 CASSYGRFSYEQYF TGTGCCAGCAGTTACGGTAGATTCTCCTACGAGCAGTACTTC
TRBJ1-1 NA TRBD1 TRBV27 CASSLRDRGLSTEAFF TGTGCCAGCAGTTTAAGGGACAGGGGGTTGAGCACTGAAGCTTTCTTT
TRBJ2-7 NA TRBD2 TRBV5-6 CASSSGLAEYEQYF TGTGCCAGCAGCAGCGGACTAGCAGAATACGAGCAGTACTTC
TRBJ2-5 NA NA TRBV11-2 CASSFGRNSQQETQYF TGTGCCAGCAGCTTCGGCCGCAACTCCCAGCAAGAGACCCAGTACTTC
TRBJ2-7 NA NA TRBV27 CASSPRARGDRSYEQYF TGTGCCAGCAGCCCCCGGGCCCGGGGGGACAGATCCTACGAGCAGTACTTC
TRBJ2-7 NA NA TRBV10-1 CASSSIRVGPYEQYF TGCGCCAGCAGTTCTATTCGGGTCGGACCCTACGAGCAGTACTTC
TRBJ1-5 NA NA TRBV25-1 CASSDNDQPQHF TGTGCCAGCAGTGATAATGATCAGCCCCAGCATTTT
TRBJ2-2 NA NA TRBV4-3 CASSPSIANTGELFF TGCGCCAGCAGCCCCTCAATCGCGAACACCGGGGAGCTGTTTTTT
TRBJ2-5 NA NA TRBV6-1 CASTNVQGKQYF TGTGCCAGCACGAATGTGCAGGGCAAGCAGTACTTC
TRBJ2-3 once TRBD1 TRBV5-1 CASSFRDRVADTQYF TGCGCCAGCAGCTTTAGGGACAGGGTGGCAGATACGCAGTATTTT
TRBJ2-7 NA TRBD2 TRBV30 CAWEHSGVPYEQYF TGTGCCTGGGAGCATAGCGGGGTTCCCTACGAGCAGTACTTC
TRBJ2-3 NA NA TRBV20-1 CSADTDTQYF TGCAGTGCGGATACAGATACGCAGTATTTT
TRBJ2-1 NA NA TRBV27 CASSFFPGLVDEQFF TGTGCCAGCAGTTTTTTCCCGGGGCTCGTGGATGAGCAGTTCTTC
TRBJ2-3 NA NA TRBV4-1 CASSQDRGWDADTQYF TGCGCCAGCAGCCAAGACCGTGGCTGGGACGCAGATACGCAGTATTTT
TRBJ2-1 once NA TRBV11-2 CASSRTGNEQFF TGTGCCAGCAGCCGGACCGGCAATGAGCAGTTCTTC
TRBJ2-7 NA NA TRBV5-1 CASSSSSYEQYF TGCGCCAGCAGCTCAAGCTCCTACGAGCAGTACTTC
TRBJ2-6 NA NA TRBV28 CASRGPGANVLTF TGTGCCAGCAGGGGGCCTGGGGCCAACGTCCTGACTTTC
TRBJ1-1 NA NA TRBV12-5 CASARQSNTEAFF TGTGCTAGTGCCCGACAGTCCAACACTGAAGCTTTCTTT
TRBJ2-7 NA TRBD1 TRBV5-1 CASSLGQGDYEQYF TGCGCCAGCAGCTTAGGACAGGGGGACTACGAGCAGTACTTC
TRBJ2-3 NA TRBD2 TRBV9 CASSVGTSGPDADTQYF TGTGCCAGCAGCGTAGGGACTAGCGGGCCGGACGCAGATACGCAGTATTTT
TRBJ2-3 NA NA TRBV2 CASHPAQASSTDTQYF TGTGCCAGTCATCCCGCACAGGCGTCGAGCACAGATACGCAGTATTTT
TRBJ2-7 NA NA TRBV14 CASSQVEEGITYEQYF TGTGCCAGCAGCCAAGTTGAAGAGGGGATCACCTACGAGCAGTACTTC
TRBJ2-2 NA NA TRBV7-9 CASSLSPLRDVRAGELFF TGTGCCAGCAGTCTATCCCCCTTGCGGGACGTAAGGGCCGGGGAGCTGTTTTTT
TRBJ1-4 NA NA TRBV10-1 CASSDHGNEKLFF TGCGCCAGCAGTGACCACGGTAATGAAAAACTGTTTTTT
TRBJ2-3 NA NA TRBV2 CASPQGVSTDTQYF TGTGCCAGCCCGCAGGGTGTAAGCACAGATACGCAGTATTTT
TRBJ2-7 NA NA TRBV5-1 CASNYGGEQYF TGCGCCAGCAATTACGGGGGCGAGCAGTACTTC
TRBJ2-3 once NA TRBV7-9 CASSSTGDTQYF TGTGCCAGCAGCTCCACGGGGGATACGCAGTATTTT
TRBJ2-7 NA NA TRBV20-1 CSAAETTEQYF TGCAGTGCGGCCGAGACGACCGAGCAGTACTTC
TRBJ2-2 NA TRBD2 TRBV7-6 CASSFLAGETGELFF TGTGCCAGCAGCTTTTTAGCGGGAGAAACCGGGGAGCTGTTTTTT
TRBJ2-7 NA TRBD2 TRBV7-6 CASSLSGGNEYEQYF TGTGCCAGCAGCTTGTCGGGGGGAAATGAATACGAGCAGTACTTC
TRBJ2-2 NA NA TRBV19 CASSPASGGAAGELFF TGTGCCAGTAGTCCAGCCTCGGGGGGCGCAGCCGGGGAGCTGTTTTTT
TRBJ1-3 NA NA TRBV11-2 CASSLVQGNSGNTIYF TGTGCCAGCAGCTTGGTCCAGGGGAACTCTGGAAACACCATATATTTT
TRBJ2-7 NA NA TRBV27 CASSPGTAGFEQYF TGTGCCAGCAGTCCCGGGACAGCGGGCTTCGAGCAGTACTTC